One sample yielded the 21 T cell receptor beta chains listed below, sequenced in a study of blood T cell repertoires in COVID-19. The repertoire was sequenced with immunoSEQ multiplex PCR; TCRdb's copy has only in-frame clones and lacks some. The table shows about 88,000 clones, with more than 85% occurring only once. Input material: peripheral blood. All receptors come from a man aged 55 to 70 with acute or convalescent COVID-19.

J is TRBJ2-1 and V is TRBV7-3, with D perhaps matching TRBD2 (5 bases). CDR1 and CDR2 (germline): SGHTA, FQGTGA. V was cut by 5 bases and J by 0 bases, with 14 bases left in between. CDR3 length: 16 residues. The CDR3 loop reads CASSPIVGSSYNEQFF. The CDR3 bases are TGTGCCAGCAGCCCCATAGTGGGGAGCTCCTACAATGAGCAGTTCTTC.

The genes are TRBV5-4 and TRBJ2-1; D may be TRBD1 (5 bases). This CDR3 is 15 amino acids long. V lost 1 base, J lost 2 bases, and 10 bases lay in between. Germline assignment: CDR1 SGHNT and CDR2 YYREEE (reference sequence). The CDR3 loop is CASSLFPGPYNEQFF. The CDR3, as DNA: TGTGCCAGCAGCTTGTTCCCAGGGCCCTACAATGAGCAGTTCTTC. Supplemented by reference TRBV5-4 and TRBJ2-1, the full variable domain reads ETGVTQSPTHLIKTRGQQVTLRCSSQSGHNTVSWYQQALGQGPQFIFQYYREEENGRGNFPPRFSGLQFPNYSSELNVNALELDDSALYLCASSLFPGPYNEQFFGPGTRLTVL.

This clone was detected only once. This chain links TRBV28 with TRBJ2-5; a possible D gene is TRBD1 (6 bases). The CDR3 totals 13 residues. V was pared by 10 bases and J by 6 bases, with 18 bases between. Germline assignment: CDR1 MDHEN and CDR2 SYDVKM. The CDR3 region has the DNA TGTGCCACCTTACGACAGGACGGAAAGACCCAGTACTTC. This encodes CATLRQDGKTQYF.

The rearrangement joins TRBV6-5 to TRBJ2-7; D perhaps matches TRBD1 (6 bases). Germline CDR1 is MNHEY and CDR2 is SVGAGI. The CDR3 length is 14 residues. Trimming left V 7 bases short and J 0 bases short, with 13 bases between. Written as DNA, the CDR3 is TGTGCCAGCACCCGGACAGAAAACTCCTACGAGCAGTACTTC. Protein product: CASTRTENSYEQYF.

This clone showed up just once. V and J are TRBV19 and TRBJ2-5; 7 nucleotides align to TRBD2. The germline V gene encodes CDR1 LNHDA and CDR2 SQIVND (reference sequence). The CDR3 runs 14 residues. Trimming removed 3 bases from V and 5 bases from J; junction bases left unmatched: 6. CDR3 sequence reads: CASSILAGSETQYF. CDR3 nucleotides: TGTGCCAGTAGTATCTTAGCGGGCAGCGAGACCCAGTACTTC. Using reference TRBV19 and TRBJ2-5 for the parts outside the CDR3, the full variable domain is DGGITQSPKYLFRKEGQNVTLSCEQNLNHDAMYWYRQDPGQGLRLIYYSQIVNDFQKGDIAEGYSVSREKKESFPLTVTSAQKNPTAFYLCASSILAGSETQYFGPGTRLLVL.

The rearrangement links TRBV7-2 to TRBJ1-4; the D is unclear. The germline V gene encodes CDR1 SGHTA and CDR2 FQGNSA. V was clipped by 1 base and J by 4 bases, with 10 bases between them. CDR3 size: 15 residues. The chain's CDR3 is CASSLDPGLNEKLFF. The CDR3 DNA follows: TGTGCCAGCAGCTTAGATCCTGGCCTTAATGAAAAACTGTTTTTT.

This clone was found once. This sequence joins TRBV9 and TRBJ1-2; no definite D call. Germline CDR1 and CDR2: SGDLS and YYNGEE. V lost 1 base and J 3 bases, leaving 13 bases between the germline ends. This CDR3 comprises 15 residues. The CDR3 nucleotides are TGTGCCAGCAGCGTATCCTGGGCTAACGACTATGGCTACACCTTC. Protein: CASSVSWANDYGYTF.

The chain employs TRBV9 and TRBJ1-4; no definite D call. This CDR3 is built from 15 residues. Germline assignment: CDR1 SGDLS and CDR2 YYNGEE. Trimming shortened V by 4 bases and J by 7 bases, and 17 bases separated the two germline ends. DNA for the CDR3: TGTGCCAGCAGCCCTCGGGGTCTTGAGATTGAAAAACTGTTTTTT. Amino acid sequence: CASSPRGLEIEKLFF.

The chain uses TRBV6-1 and TRBJ1-5; possibly TRBD1 for D (6 bases). Trimming removed 2 bases at V and 7 bases at J, with 9 bases between. The CDR3 sequence is 13 residues long. Germline assignment: CDR1 MNHNS and CDR2 SASEGT. The CDR3 region has the DNA TGTGCCAGCAGTGAAAGGGGGAAACAGCCCCAGCATTTT. This encodes CASSERGKQPQHF.

This clone was detected only once. The V call is TRBV5-1, the J call TRBJ1-6, with TRBD1 matching 9 bases. CDR1 and CDR2 (germline): SGHRS, YFSETQ. The J segment lost 10 bases and the V segment lost 4 bases, leaving 9 bases of the junction unmatched. The CDR3 is 15 amino acids. The CDR3 nucleotides are TGCGCCAGCAGCCTCCGGACAGGGGTAAACTCACCCCTCCACTTT. Amino acids: CASSLRTGVNSPLHF. The complete variable domain, with remaining parts taken from reference TRBV5-1 and TRBJ1-6, reads KAGVTQTPRYLIKTRGQQVTLSCSPISGHRSVSWYQQTPGQGLQFLFEYFSETQRNKGNFPGRFSGRQFSNSRSEMNVSTLELGDSALYLCASSLRTGVNSPLHFGNGTRLTVT.

The rearrangement joins TRBV18 to TRBJ1-1; D is unclear. CDR3 size: 15 residues. V was shortened by 3 bases and J by 3 bases, with 14 bases between the two germline ends. Germline V CDR1 and CDR2: KGHSH, LQKENI. The CDR3 spells CASSPAGGWDTEAFF. In nucleotides, the CDR3 is TGTGCCAGCTCACCCGCCGGCGGATGGGACACTGAAGCTTTCTTT.

This chain joins TRBV7-2 and TRBJ2-7; D perhaps matches TRBD2 (6 bases). The V gene's germline CDR1 is SGHTA and CDR2 FQGNSA. The CDR3 sequence is 17 residues long. V gave up 0 bases and J gave up 2 bases, with 17 bases separating them. The CDR3 loop is CASSLARGQGHTYEQYF. CDR3 sequence (DNA): TGTGCCAGCAGCTTAGCGCGGGGTCAAGGACATACCTACGAGCAGTACTTC.

The chain uses TRBV5-1 and TRBJ1-2; D possibly corresponds to TRBD1 (6 bases). With 4 bases removed from V and 0 bases from J, the gap between germline ends came to 10 bases. The CDR3 is made up of 14 amino acids. Germline V CDR1 and CDR2: SGHRS, YFSETQ. CDR3 residues: CASSLQGTNYGYTF. The CDR3 DNA sequence: TGCGCCAGCAGCCTACAGGGAACTAACTATGGCTACACCTTC.

This chain joins TRBV28 and TRBJ2-2; D is ambiguous. The germline CDR1 and CDR2 sequences are MDHEN and SYDVKM. The CDR3 extends over 16 amino acids. V was cut by 1 base and J by 4 bases, with 13 bases left in between. CDR3 sequence reads: CASSLLGSLSTGELFF. DNA for the CDR3: TGTGCCAGCAGTTTATTGGGCAGCCTTAGCACCGGGGAGCTGTTTTTT.

This clone appeared a single time. The genes are TRBV9 and TRBJ2-5; D uncertain. Germline values: CDR1 SGDLS, CDR2 YYNGEE. The CDR3 extends over 16 amino acids. Deletions cut 0 bases from V and 2 bases from J, with 14 bases between. DNA for the CDR3: TGTGCCAGCAGCGTAGGAGGCGGAAACGAGCAAGAGACCCAGTACTTC. Amino acids: CASSVGGGNEQETQYF.

The V gene is TRBV7-2, the J gene TRBJ1-5, with D unclear. V was cut by 5 bases and J by 1 base, with 12 bases left in between. Germline loops: CDR1 SGHTA, CDR2 FQGNSA. The CDR3 covers 15 residues. CDR3 bases: TGTGCCAGCAGCCCGCGGAGAGCAAGCAATCAGCCCCAGCATTTT. Translation: CASSPRRASNQPQHF.

This sequence joins TRBV18 and TRBJ1-2, with D hard to call. Germline loops: CDR1 KGHSH, CDR2 LQKENI. The CDR3 loop spans 13 amino acids. The V gene lost 5 bases and the J gene lost 0 bases, with 7 bases spanning the gap. The CDR3 DNA is TGTGCCAGCTCAGGAGGGACTAACTATGGCTACACCTTC. As protein: CASSGGTNYGYTF.

The rearrangement links TRBV4-2 to TRBJ1-2, with 8 bases aligning to TRBD1. Per germline, CDR1 LGHNA and CDR2 YNFKEQ. The CDR3 covers 15 residues. V shed 3 bases, J shed 2 bases, and the junction held 5 bases outside the gene matches. The CDR3 here is CASSQLGQENYGYTF. CDR3 coding DNA: TGTGCCAGCAGCCAGCTGGGACAGGAAAACTATGGCTACACCTTC.

The chain joins TRBV6-5 to TRBJ2-1, with 12 bases aligning to TRBD2. Unmatched junction bases numbered 5, after V lost 4 bases and J lost 7 bases. Germline lookup yields CDR1 MNHEY and CDR2 SVGAGI. The CDR3 consists of 15 residues. This CDR3 is CASSWGLAGANEQFF. The CDR3, as DNA: TGTGCCAGCAGTTGGGGACTAGCGGGCGCGAATGAGCAGTTCTTC.

J is TRBJ2-3 and V is TRBV27, with a tentative D call TRBD2 (6 bases). This CDR3 spans 17 amino acids. Between the trimmed V and J ends, which lost 3 bases and 2 bases, there was a span of 18 bases. The V gene's germline CDR1 is MNHEY and CDR2 SMNVEV (reference sequence). CDR3 nucleotide sequence: TGTGCCAGCAGTTTCTACGGGAGTGAGGACGACACAGATACGCAGTATTTT. Its translation: CASSFYGSEDDTDTQYF.

The chain has TRBV9 and TRBJ2-2; 8 nucleotides line up with TRBD1. Germline values: CDR1 SGDLS, CDR2 YYNGEE. The CDR3 consists of 14 residues. V lost 2 bases, J lost 3 bases, and 0 bases stayed unmatched. As DNA, the CDR3 is TGTGCCAGCAGCGTGGACAGGGACACCGGGGAGCTGTTTTTT. Protein: CASSVDRDTGELFF.